This TCR beta chain is drawn from a study of blood T cell repertoires in COVID-19. Study in general: The United States, Italy and Spain provided the acute and convalescent COVID-19 samples. The analysed material was cDNA or gDNA that came from T cells, B-cell-depleted T cells, or PBMCs.

CDR3 size: 13 residues. Germline V lookup: CDR1 MRHNA, CDR2 SNTAGT. Trimming pared 7 bases from V and 3 bases from J, leaving 12 bases between. Enrollment of patients from Seattle took place during active infection, with longitudinal follow-up. How the authors handled the data: Amplification from reference gene primers served as the basis for estimated nucleated cell counts. TCRdb's copy holds only in-frame clones and misses some; the assay was immunoSEQ multiplex PCR. V, J and clone size reflect that table, while D and trimming were determined from the DNA. The sample lists some 160,000 clones; around 81% were seen once.

Sequencing input: peripheral blood. This clonotype originated in a woman of 80 years or more with COVID-19, enrolled during active disease. The chain links TRBV6-4 to TRBJ2-5; a possible D gene is TRBD1 (6 bases). CDR3 bases: TGTGCCAGCATCCCCCGGACAGAAGAGACCCAGTACTTC. Translated: CASIPRTEETQYF.